This record looks at one T cell receptor (beta chain) sequence and its context. The data are from a study of T cell changes during pregnancy in multiple sclerosis. Germline V gene data show CDR1 as SGHRS and CDR2 as YFSETQ. Trimming left V 5 bases short and J 6 bases short, with 11 bases between. This CDR3 contains 12 residues. The method was immunoSEQ multiplex PCR; TCRdb's version includes in-frame clones alone and lacks a portion of them. The sample lists more than 85,000 clones, more than 80% occurring once. V and J are TRBV5-1 and TRBJ1-2; tentatively, D is TRBD1 (6 bases). The source material was peripheral blood, sampled in the second trimester of pregnancy. The receptor was isolated from a female donor with multiple sclerosis, enrolled in a pregnancy study. Written as DNA, the CDR3 is TGCGCCAGCAGTATGGGGGCGGATGGCTACACCTTC. Translated, it gives CASSMGADGYTF.